The 4 T cell receptor beta chains presented below share a single source sample, sequenced in a study of neurological immune-mediated disorders. TCRdb re-analysed the 5' RACE reads in MiXCR, keeping a single row per CDR3 protein. The sample holds 87,000 or so distinct CDR3 sequences, around 3.4% seen once. The sequenced material came from PBMCs. These receptors were obtained from a woman aged 45-65 years with multiple sclerosis.

This clonotype was detected ten times or more. The J gene is TRBJ2-1, the V gene TRBV6-2 or TRBV6-3, with D perhaps assigned TRBD1 or TRBD2 (5 bases each). From germline, CDR1 is MNHEY and CDR2 SVGEGT. The length of the CDR3 is 14 residues. Deletions cut 5 bases from V and 7 bases from J, with 15 bases between. The CDR3 reads CASSQSGPRNEQFF. In nucleotides, the CDR3 is TGTGCCAGCAGTCAGTCGGGACCTCGGAATGAGCAGTTCTTC.

Many counts were recorded for this clonotype. The chain employs TRBV7-9 and TRBJ2-7; 7 bases map to TRBD1. The germline V gene has CDR1 SEHNR and CDR2 FQNEAQ (reference sequence). The CDR3 totals 13 residues. With V trimmed by 5 bases and J by 5 bases, 6 bases remained unmatched. The CDR3 region has the DNA TGTGCCAGCAGCATACCAGGGGGACACGAGCAGTACTTC. Its translation is CASSIPGGHEQYF.

Ten or more counts support this clonotype. V and J are TRBV5-1 and TRBJ1-6; 11 nucleotides align to TRBD1. CDR1 and CDR2 from the germline V gene are SGHRS and YFSETQ. J gave up 9 bases and V 2 bases, and 10 bases lay outside the gene matches. This CDR3 region has 17 residues. The chain's CDR3 is CASSLQRAGTGGSPLHF. CDR3 DNA: TGCGCCAGCAGCTTACAACGGGCCGGGACAGGGGGTTCACCCCTCCACTTT.

On this clonotype: The CDR3 end shows no conserved phenylalanine or tryptophan, and so a read error is likely. The V gene is TRBV20-1, the J gene TRBJ2-1; tentatively, D is TRBD1 (6 bases). Germline CDR1 and CDR2: DFQATT and SNEGSKA (reference sequence). Trimming shortened V by 6 bases and J by 4 bases, and 13 bases separated the two germline ends. CDR3 length: 13 residues. The CDR3 is CSALGQNYNEQFN. CDR3 in DNA: TGCAGTGCGCTCGGACAGAATTACAATGAGCAGTTCAAC.